The rows below give T cell receptor beta chains drawn from one sample of a study of control samples from healthy donors and cancer patients. The assay was immunoSEQ multiplex PCR, and TCRdb's table has in-frame clones only and misses some. The table has 190,000 or so clones, 90% to 95% seen once. Sequenced sample: blood. The receptors shown here come from a man aged 18 to 29 in good health. Both conserved end residues are part of each CDR3. Each record gives: clone size, V gene, D gene, J gene, CDR3 protein, CDR3 DNA. A D gene is named only where the DNA matches it firmly. Clone size is shown for a subset of rows, as once, few, many or a class of expanded clone.

>.|TRBV5-4|.|TRBJ2-6
CAVSKGGSGANVLTF
TGTGCCGTATCAAAAGGGGGCTCTGGGGCCAACGTCCTGACTTTC
>once|TRBV5-1|TRBD2|TRBJ2-2
CASSPRTSGYTGELFF
TGCGCCAGCAGCCCAAGGACTAGCGGATACACCGGGGAGCTGTTTTTT
>.|TRBV5-1|.|TRBJ2-3
CASSSVDSGGDTQYF
TGCGCCAGCAGCTCCGTGGACAGTGGGGGAGATACGCAGTATTTT
>.|TRBV5-4|.|TRBJ1-2
CASSLDRITYGSYGYTF
TGTGCCAGCAGCTTGGACAGGATTACCTACGGTTCCTATGGCTACACCTTC
>.|TRBV24-1|TRBD1|TRBJ2-2
CATSDSTPRGRAGELFF
TGTGCCACCAGTGATTCGACGCCCAGGGGGCGAGCCGGGGAGCTGTTTTTT
>.|TRBV7-3|.|TRBJ1-1
CASSPQGGLNTEAFF
TGTGCCAGCAGCCCCCAGGGAGGTTTGAACACTGAAGCTTTCTTT
>.|TRBV12-5|.|TRBJ2-7
CASGPPGVSYEQYF
TGTGCTAGTGGTCCCCCCGGGGTATCCTACGAGCAGTACTTC
>once|TRBV7-2|.|TRBJ1-1
CASSDTWWNTEAFF
TGTGCCAGCAGCGATACGTGGTGGAACACTGAAGCTTTCTTT
>.|TRBV9|TRBD1|TRBJ2-5
CASSPRLGTGTETQYF
TGTGCCAGCAGCCCGCGTCTCGGGACAGGGACGGAGACCCAGTACTTC
>.|TRBV5-5|.|TRBJ1-1
CASDPRGRRGAFF
TGTGCCAGCGACCCCCGGGGGCGTAGGGGAGCTTTCTTT
>.|TRBV23-1|.|TRBJ1-5
CASSQSVGESNQPQHF
TGCGCCAGCAGTCAATCAGTAGGGGAGAGCAATCAGCCCCAGCATTTT
>.|TRBV4-1|TRBD1|TRBJ2-5
CASSQPGGETQYF
TGCGCCAGCAGCCAACCAGGGGGAGAGACCCAGTACTTC
>.|TRBV19|.|TRBJ2-2
CASSNTLFGGTGELFF
TGTGCCAGTAGTAATACGTTGTTTGGGGGCACCGGGGAGCTGTTTTTT
>.|TRBV5-1|TRBD1|TRBJ1-2
CASRTGTGTNYGYTF
TGCGCCAGCAGGACCGGGACAGGGACTAACTATGGCTACACCTTC
>.|TRBV30|.|TRBJ1-4
CAWSIIAGVQEKLFF
TGTGCCTGGAGTATCATTGCAGGGGTTCAGGAAAAACTGTTTTTT
>.|TRBV7-3|.|TRBJ2-2
CASSFDRNTGELFF
TGTGCCAGCAGCTTCGACCGGAACACCGGGGAGCTGTTTTTT
>.|TRBV9|.|TRBJ2-2
CASSVGQYTGELFF
TGTGCCAGCAGCGTAGGACAGTACACCGGGGAGCTGTTTTTT
>once|TRBV3-1/TRBV3-2|.|TRBJ2-5
CASSEAGTETQYF
TGTGCCAGCAGCGAAGCTGGGACGGAGACCCAGTACTTC
>.|TRBV24-1|.|TRBJ2-3
CATSGTGGSDTQYF
TGTGCCACCTCCGGAACGGGGGGCTCAGATACGCAGTATTTT
>.|TRBV18|.|TRBJ2-7
CASSPPSIYEQYF
TGTGCCAGCTCACCACCGTCCATCTACGAGCAGTACTTC
>.|TRBV5-1|.|TRBJ2-7
CASSLGEARKPAKQYF
TGCGCCAGCAGCTTGGGAGAGGCACGGAAACCCGCCAAGCAGTACTTC
>.|TRBV6-5|TRBD1|TRBJ2-7
CASRGDRTYEQYF
TGTGCCAGCAGGGGGGACAGGACCTACGAGCAGTACTTC
>.|TRBV18|TRBD1|TRBJ1-1
CASSPLEGAGAEAFF
TGTGCCAGCTCACCACTGGAGGGGGCGGGGGCTGAAGCTTTCTTT
>.|TRBV5-1|.|TRBJ2-7
CASSLTDRPLLMYF
TGCGCCAGCAGCTTGACCGACAGGCCCCTTCTTATGTACTTC
>.|TRBV5-6|.|TRBJ2-2
CASSLVGGELFF
TGTGCCAGCAGCCTGGTTGGCGGGGAGCTGTTTTTT
>.|TRBV6-4|TRBD2|TRBJ2-3
CASSDPRTSLFTDTQYF
TGTGCCAGCAGTGATCCCCGGACTAGCTTGTTCACAGATACGCAGTATTTT
>.|TRBV9|.|TRBJ2-5
CASSVVGRNQETQYF
TGTGCCAGCAGCGTAGTCGGACGCAACCAAGAGACCCAGTACTTC
>.|TRBV29-1|.|TRBJ2-7
CSVSPSGHPYEQYF
TGCAGCGTCAGCCCCTCGGGACACCCCTACGAGCAGTACTTC
>.|TRBV27|TRBD1|TRBJ1-3
CASPGTGVKAGNTIYF
TGTGCCAGCCCCGGGACAGGGGTAAAAGCTGGAAACACCATATATTTT
>.|TRBV6-1|.|TRBJ1-5
CASSEALLGGQPQHF
TGTGCCAGCAGTGAAGCGCTTTTAGGGGGACAGCCCCAGCATTTT
>once|TRBV5-1|.|TRBJ2-1
CASSFDKFRALSSYNEQFF
TGCGCCAGCAGCTTCGATAAATTCAGGGCGTTAAGCTCCTACAATGAGCAGTTCTTC
>.|TRBV9|.|TRBJ1-1
CASSPPRATEAFF
TGTGCCAGCAGCCCCCCTCGAGCGACTGAAGCTTTCTTT
>.|TRBV5-1|.|TRBJ1-1
CASSLSAGDTEAFF
TGCGCCAGCAGCTTGTCGGCAGGGGACACTGAAGCTTTCTTT
>.|TRBV24-1|.|TRBJ2-2
CATSETPGELFF
TGTGCCACCAGTGAGACCCCCGGGGAGCTGTTTTTT
>.|TRBV5-4|.|TRBJ1-4
CASSRAGTNEKLFF
TGTGCCAGCAGCCGGGCGGGAACTAATGAAAAACTGTTTTTT
>.|TRBV2|.|TRBJ2-7
CASSWATWEQYF
TGTGCCTCCTCGTGGGCTACTTGGGAGCAGTACTTC
>.|TRBV24-1|TRBD1|TRBJ1-2
CATSDRQGWNGYTF
TGTGCCACCAGTGATCGACAGGGTTGGAATGGCTACACCTTC
>.|TRBV14|.|TRBJ1-6
CASSPNDSPLHF
TGTGCCAGCAGCCCCAACGACTCACCCCTCCACTTT
>.|TRBV4-2|.|TRBJ2-5
CASSQGTQETQYF
TGTGCCAGCAGCCAGGGGACTCAAGAGACCCAGTACTTC
>.|TRBV6-5|.|TRBJ1-3
CASRPAGSSGNTIYF
TGTGCCAGCAGGCCGGCGGGATCCTCTGGAAACACCATATATTTT
>.|TRBV4-1|TRBD1|TRBJ1-6
CASSQGDRNSPLHF
TGCGCCAGCAGCCAAGGGGACAGGAATTCACCCCTCCACTTT
>.|TRBV19|.|TRBJ1-2
CASSKDPGSGYTF
TGTGCCAGTAGTAAGGATCCGGGGTCGGGCTACACCTTC
>.|TRBV5-1|TRBD1|TRBJ2-7
CASSGGTGRGQYF
TGCGCCAGCAGCGGTGGGACAGGGAGAGGGCAGTACTTC
>.|TRBV6-6|.|TRBJ1-3
CASSYSPGPGNTIYF
TGTGCCAGCAGTTACTCGCCAGGGCCCGGAAACACCATATATTTT
>.|TRBV5-5|TRBD2|TRBJ2-3
CASSLFSGGATDTQYF
TGTGCCAGCAGCTTATTTAGCGGGGGGGCGACAGATACGCAGTATTTT
>once|TRBV30|TRBD1|TRBJ1-2
CAWTLMDRRGYTF
TGTGCCTGGACTCTCATGGACAGGAGGGGCTACACCTTC
>.|TRBV7-2|.|TRBJ2-7
CANSTRQTAEQYF
TGTGCCAACAGCACTAGACAGACTGCTGAGCAGTACTTC
>.|TRBV25-1|TRBD1|TRBJ1-4
CASRDRATNEKLFF
TGTGCCAGCAGAGACAGGGCAACTAATGAAAAACTGTTTTTT